This TCR beta chain originates from a study of T cell repertoires in cytomegalovirus infection. Across the whole study: Recently identified HLA-C-restricted CMV epitopes were among the peptides used. Public TCR beta signature analysis indicated the presence of both CMV infection and matching HLA type.

Each CDR3 protein gets one entry after TCRdb re-called the reads with MiXCR. The table records about 500,000 distinct CDR3 sequences, roughly 34% of them present only once. This clonotype was seen a handful of times. The antigen is not known. General observations from the study: Ex vivo responses were dominated by HLA-C-restricted CMV-specific TCR beta clonotypes.

The CDR3 runs to 16 residues. V gave up 5 bases and J gave up 2 bases; unmatched junction bases: 9. CDR1 MNHEY and CDR2 SMNVEV come from the germline V gene (reference sequence). This chain connects TRBV27 to TRBJ1-5; 7 bases map to TRBD1. The input for sequencing was cultured PBMCs, taken from culture after CMV antigen stimulation. The origin of this receptor is a human donor in good health (CMV status not recorded). Some clones in this sample may be carry-over from other donors' samples. CDR3 DNA: TGTGCCAGCAGTCATTTGCCAGACAGGGGCAATCAGCCCCAGCATTTT. It yields the protein CASSHLPDRGNQPQHF.